This TCR beta chain came from a study of blood T cell repertoires in COVID-19. The assay was immunoSEQ multiplex PCR, and TCRdb's table has in-frame clones only and misses some. Of 30,000 to 40,000 clones listed, just over 85% are singletons. Per the germline V gene, CDR1 is LGHDT and CDR2 is YNNKEL (reference sequence). The CDR3 covers 15 residues. V lost 1 base and J lost 0, with 6 bases in between. This receptor was identified in a human donor in a cohort sampled during active COVID-19. Specimen: peripheral blood. V and J are TRBV3-1 (or the pseudogene TRBV3-2) and TRBJ1-4; no firm D call. Here the CDR3 reads CASSQGGATNEKLFF. CDR3 DNA: TGTGCCAGCAGCCAAGGGGGAGCAACTAATGAAAAACTGTTTTTT.